These 9 T cell receptor beta chains came from one sample sequenced in a study of blood T cell repertoires in COVID-19. The protocol was immunoSEQ multiplex PCR, while the TCRdb copy is restricted to in-frame clones and leaves out a portion. The sample lists some 300,000 clones; about 90% were seen once. Sample: PBMCs or T cells enriched from blood (not recorded which). The receptors come from a woman aged 30 to 39 who had recovered from COVID-19.

As for this clone: Being one base from a much bigger clone, this may be a read error. V and J are TRBV9 and TRBJ1-2; 7 bases line up with TRBD1. Trimming cost V 4 bases and J 2 bases; bases outside gene matches: 2. The germline CDR1 and CDR2 sequences are SGDLS and YYNGEE. The CDR3 extends over 13 amino acids. CDR3 sequence reads: CASSSGQNYGYTF. Here the CDR3 DNA reads TGTGCCAGCAGCTCGGGACAGAACTATGGCTACACCTTC.

The V call is TRBV11-2, the J call TRBJ1-2, with 8 nucleotides matching TRBD1. CDR3 length equals 16 residues. Trimming took 5 bases from V and 4 from J; bases not matched to a gene: 12. The V gene's germline CDR1 is SGHAT and CDR2 FQNNGV. CDR3 protein: CASSPWSGQGVYGYTF. The CDR3 nucleotides read TGTGCCAGCAGCCCCTGGAGCGGACAGGGCGTCTATGGCTACACCTTC.

This chain joins TRBV2 and TRBJ1-4; D unclear. Looked up from germline, CDR1 is SNHLY and CDR2 is FYNNEI. This CDR3 has 15 amino acids. Trimming removed 6 bases from V and 3 bases from J, with 14 bases in between. CDR3 sequence reads: CASSGNFGSNEKLFF. The CDR3 DNA sequence: TGTGCCAGCAGCGGGAACTTCGGATCTAATGAAAAACTGTTTTTT.

The chain uses TRBV7-6 and TRBJ2-7; TRBD1 matches at 12 bases. The CDR3 loop spans 15 amino acids. V was clipped by 5 bases and J by 5 bases; unmatched bases: 7. Germline assignment: CDR1 SGHVS and CDR2 FNYEAQ. The CDR3 coding sequence is TGTGCCAGCAGCCCCGGGACAGGGGGCCTGGACGAGCAGTACTTC. Translating it yields CASSPGTGGLDEQYF.

This chain uses TRBV5-1 with TRBJ2-2; the D is unclear. Germline CDR1 SGHRS, CDR2 YFSETQ. V gave up 0 bases and J gave up 4 bases, with 10 bases separating them. The CDR3 is 15 residues long. CDR3 amino acids: CASSLVSAFTGELFF. The CDR3, as DNA: TGCGCCAGCAGCTTGGTTTCCGCGTTCACCGGGGAGCTGTTTTTT.

This sequence joins TRBV10-1 and TRBJ2-5; 8 bases are shared with TRBD1. After removal of 6 bases from V and 4 bases from J, the junction contained 10 bases not matched to a gene. The germline gives CDR1 WNHNN, CDR2 SYGVQD (reference sequence). The CDR3 runs to 15 residues. DNA for the CDR3: TGCGCCAGCAGCGACTGGACAGGGAATCGAGAGACCCAGTACTTC. Amino acid sequence: CASSDWTGNRETQYF.

The chain uses TRBV9 and TRBJ2-5, with 8 nucleotides matching TRBD1. The junction had 10 bases not matched to a gene; V was cut back by 3 bases and J by 0 bases. The CDR3 is 17 amino acids. The germline V gene has CDR1 SGDLS and CDR2 YYNGEE. CDR3 DNA: TGTGCCAGCAGCGGACAGGGGCCTAGCGACCACCAAGAGACCCAGTACTTC. Translated: CASSGQGPSDHQETQYF.

This sequence joins TRBV2 and TRBJ1-5; D may be TRBD1 (6 bases). Trimming took 5 bases from V and 2 from J, leaving 13 bases between them. The CDR3 has 15 amino acids. CDR1 and CDR2 (germline): SNHLY, FYNNEI. The CDR3 here is CASSRGGEGNQPQHF. The DNA for the CDR3 is TGTGCCAGCAGTAGGGGGGGGGAAGGCAATCAGCCCCAGCATTTT.

The rearrangement joins TRBV6-1 to TRBJ1-6; D perhaps matches TRBD1 (5 bases). The CDR3 loop spans 16 amino acids. V shed 3 bases and J shed 0 bases, with 9 bases lying between them. In germline, CDR1 is MNHNS, CDR2 SASEGT. CDR3 in DNA: TGTGCCAGCAGTGATGGACAAAGCTCCTATAATTCACCCCTCCACTTT. Translating gives CASSDGQSSYNSPLHF.